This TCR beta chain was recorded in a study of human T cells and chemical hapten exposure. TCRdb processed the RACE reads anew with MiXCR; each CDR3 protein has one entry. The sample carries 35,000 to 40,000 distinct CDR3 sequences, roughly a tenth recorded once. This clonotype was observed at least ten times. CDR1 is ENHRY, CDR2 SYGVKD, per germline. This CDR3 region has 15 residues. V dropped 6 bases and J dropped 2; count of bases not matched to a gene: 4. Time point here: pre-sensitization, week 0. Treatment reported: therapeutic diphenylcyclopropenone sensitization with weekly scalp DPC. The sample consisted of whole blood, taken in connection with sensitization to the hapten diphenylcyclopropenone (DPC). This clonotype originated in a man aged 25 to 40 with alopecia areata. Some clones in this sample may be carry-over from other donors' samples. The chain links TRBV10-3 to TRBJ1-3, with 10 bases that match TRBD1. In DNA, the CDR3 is TGTGCCATCAGCCGACAGGGGGCCACTGGAAACACCATATATTTT. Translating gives CAISRQGATGNTIYF.